These 9 T cell receptor beta chains came from one sample sequenced in a study of blood T cell repertoires in COVID-19. Sequencing used immunoSEQ multiplex PCR; TCRdb keeps in-frame clones, though not all of them. The repertoire includes about 670,000 clones, about nine tenths of them detected once, and over 0.2% sits in the top ten. Sequenced material: peripheral blood. The receptors were gathered from a woman under 30 with acute or convalescent COVID-19.

The chain combines TRBV14 with TRBJ1-3; D might be TRBD1 (5 bases). V was shortened by 4 bases and J by 0 bases, with 10 bases between the two germline ends. Germline-derived CDR1 and CDR2 are SGHDN and FVKESK. CDR3 length: 15 residues. CDR3 region: CASSLRDFSGNTIYF. The CDR3 nucleotides are TGTGCCAGCAGCCTCCGGGACTTCTCTGGAAACACCATATATTTT.

The table lists this clone with a count of one. This sequence joins TRBV7-9 and TRBJ1-5, with TRBD1 matching 9 bases. The trim removed 0 bases at V and 15 bases at J, leaving 12 bases unmatched. The CDR3 contains 15 residues. The germline V gene encodes CDR1 SEHNR and CDR2 FQNEAQ (reference sequence). DNA for the CDR3: TGTGCCAGCAGCTTAGCGTTGGGACAGGGCAAAGGGTTGCATTTT. Translating it yields CASSLALGQGKGLHF.

The chain couples TRBV5-1 to TRBJ2-7; D gene ambiguous. This CDR3 has 13 amino acids. Trimming shortened V by 0 bases and J by 4 bases, and 8 bases separated the two germline ends. Germline V lookup: CDR1 SGHRS, CDR2 YFSETQ. The CDR3 DNA follows: TGCGCCAGCAGCTTGGGTTCCGAGTACGAGCAGTACTTC. It translates to CASSLGSEYEQYF. Full variable domain (rest looked up from reference TRBV5-1 and TRBJ2-7): KAGVTQTPRYLIKTRGQQVTLSCSPISGHRSVSWYQQTPGQGLQFLFEYFSETQRNKGNFPGRFSGRQFSNSRSEMNVSTLELGDSALYLCASSLGSEYEQYFGPGTRLTVT.

V gene TRBV27 combines with J gene TRBJ1-1, with TRBD1 as a possible D gene (6 bases). With 4 bases removed from V and 3 bases from J, the gap between germline ends came to 12 bases. The CDR3 runs to 14 residues. Germline V gene sequence: CDR1 MNHEY, CDR2 SMNVEV (reference sequence). CDR3 amino acids: CASSSADRYTEAFF. The CDR3, as DNA: TGTGCCAGCAGTTCCGCGGACAGATACACTGAAGCTTTCTTT.

This clone was observed a single time. V and J are TRBV4-1 and TRBJ2-1; 13 nucleotides agree with TRBD2. The CDR3 contains 17 residues. Germline lookup yields CDR1 MGHRA and CDR2 YSYEKL. Unmatched junction bases numbered 9, after V lost 0 bases and J lost 10 bases. CDR3 amino acids: CASSQESTSGGAHEQFF. DNA for the CDR3: TGCGCCAGCAGCCAAGAAAGTACTAGCGGGGGGGCTCACGAGCAGTTCTTC.

This clone has a handful of counts. This chain joins TRBV24-1 and TRBJ2-3, with D possibly matching TRBD1 (6 bases). This CDR3 spans 17 amino acids. Germline V gives CDR1 KGHDR, CDR2 SFDVKD. V was clipped by 5 bases and J by 5 bases, with 22 bases between them. The CDR3 protein is CATSATQGGAKGDTQYF. The CDR3 DNA is TGTGCCACCAGTGCCACACAGGGCGGAGCGAAGGGAGATACGCAGTATTTT.

This rearrangement joins TRBV19 to TRBJ1-5; 9 bases fit TRBD1. This CDR3 is built from 15 residues. Germline V gives CDR1 LNHDA, CDR2 SQIVND (reference sequence). J lost 4 bases, V lost 7 bases, and 8 bases had no gene match. The CDR3 DNA is TGTGCCAGTACCCGGGACAGGGATTTGAATCAGCCCCAGCATTTT. Translating gives CASTRDRDLNQPQHF.

The rearrangement links TRBV6-5 to TRBJ1-5; perhaps TRBD1 as D (6 bases). V lost 6 bases, J lost 1 base, and 10 bases lay in between. The V gene's germline CDR1 is MNHEY and CDR2 SVGAGI. CDR3 length equals 14 residues. CDR3 sequence reads: CASRRTGSNQPQHF. CDR3 bases: TGTGCCAGCAGACGAACAGGGAGCAATCAGCCCCAGCATTTT.

This chain joins TRBV25-1 and TRBJ1-4; D is ambiguous. V was trimmed by 1 base and J by 4 bases, leaving 7 bases between them. Germline V gene data show CDR1 as MGHDK and CDR2 as SYGVNS. This CDR3 has 14 amino acids. Written as DNA, the CDR3 is TGTGCCAGCAGTGAATCACAGATTAATGAAAAACTGTTTTTT. Translation gives CASSESQINEKLFF.